The clone carrying this T cell receptor (beta chain) has just a few counts. Its specificity is unknown. This sample stems from a study of T cells after yellow fever vaccination. Study context: SMART-Seq v4 Ultra Low Input prepared the low-cell-number fractions.

Points from the study as a whole: Post-booster reappearance was seen for most primary-vaccination clones (around 97% CD4, about 88% CD8). Just a small share of clonotypes turned up in the CD4 compartment as well as the CD8 compartment. Repertoires sorted by FACS could include abundant clonotypes that are contaminants from the bulk population.

TCRdb redid the calling of the 5' RACE reads with MiXCR, one entry per CDR3 protein. The repertoire includes around 320,000 distinct CDR3 sequences, about 10% of them detected once, and approximately 3% sits in the top ten. The TCR sequence derives from a man aged 18 to 35 who received the YFV17D yellow fever vaccine. The material was CD4+ T cells sorted from PBMCs, obtained 45 days after the yellow fever booster vaccination.

The DNA of the CDR3 is TGCGCCAGCAGCTTGTTTCCAGGGGGTTCATCAACTAATGAAAAACTGTTTTTT. Amino acid sequence: CASSLFPGGSSTNEKLFF. The chain links TRBV5-1 to TRBJ1-4; 7 bases are a match to TRBD1. The CDR3 totals 18 residues. V lost 1 base, J lost 0 bases, and 9 bases stayed unmatched. The germline V gene encodes CDR1 SGHRS and CDR2 YFSETQ.